Presented here are 14 T cell receptor beta chains from one specimen sequenced in a study of blood T cells in healthy people across ages. It was with a sample-barcoded 5' primer and a J-beta primer mix that a second PCR of roughly 7 to 12 cycles was run. Each CDR3 protein is one row after TCRdb ran MiXCR on the 5' RACE reads. The sample contains about 510,000 distinct CDR3 sequences, roughly a quarter of which appear only once. The same data also contributed to another study, on T cells of mothers and their children.

Sequences were obtained from blood. All receptors derive from a boy under 10 years old in good health.

The sample holds a few counts of this clonotype. The rearrangement joins TRBV7-9 to TRBJ2-3; unclear D gene. CDR1 is SEHNR, CDR2 FQNEAQ, per germline (reference sequence). V shed 3 bases and J shed 3 bases, with 13 bases lying between them. The CDR3 length is 15 residues. The chain's CDR3 is CASSFTRARTDTQYF. As DNA, the CDR3 is TGTGCCAGCAGCTTTACTCGAGCCCGGACAGATACGCAGTATTTT.

This clonotype was detected only a few times. The chain is built from TRBV7-2 and TRBJ2-3, with TRBD1 matching over 8 bases. Germline values: CDR1 SGHTA, CDR2 FQGNSA. This CDR3 comprises 16 residues. The V segment lost 3 bases and the J segment 3 bases; nucleotides outside the gene matches: 8. The CDR3 bases are TGTGCCAGCAGCTTTAGGACAGGGTTTCGAACAGATACGCAGTATTTT. This translates into CASSFRTGFRTDTQYF.

This chain's CDR3 is CASSDPDSPSETQYF. The DNA for the CDR3 is TGTGCCAGCAGCGATCCTGACAGCCCGTCGGAGACCCAGTACTTC. The chain uses TRBV9 and TRBJ2-5, with a weak D call TRBD1 (5 bases). Trimming pared 3 bases from V and 5 bases from J, leaving 17 bases between. Germline V gives CDR1 SGDLS, CDR2 YYNGEE. This CDR3 spans 15 amino acids.

CDR3 sequence: CASGRDGLAHTGELFF. The DNA for the CDR3 is TGTGCTAGTGGTCGGGACGGACTAGCACACACCGGGGAGCTGTTTTTT. J is TRBJ2-2 and V is TRBV12-5; TRBD2 aligns across 8 bases. There are 16 residues in the CDR3. Looked up from germline, CDR1 is LGHNT and CDR2 is FRNRAP. With 5 bases clipped from V and 3 bases from J, the junction kept 8 bases outside the gene matches.

The chain carries TRBV20-1 and TRBJ2-5, with TRBD2 as a possible D gene (7 bases). V was shortened by 3 bases and J by 4 bases, with 18 bases between the two germline ends. The CDR3 has 15 residues. The germline V gene has CDR1 DFQATT and CDR2 SNEGSKA (reference sequence). CDR3: CSARGNWGGRETQYF. For the CDR3, the DNA is TGCAGTGCTAGGGGAAACTGGGGGGGCCGAGAGACCCAGTACTTC.

This clonotype was observed a handful of times. The chain uses TRBV2 and TRBJ1-1; D is perhaps TRBD1 (5 bases). Trimming cost V 3 bases and J 3 bases, with 17 bases left between them. This CDR3 has 16 amino acids. CDR1 is SNHLY and CDR2 is FYNNEI in the germline V gene. CDR3 DNA sequence: TGTGCCAGCAGTGAGTTTTTGGGGGAATGGGACACTGAAGCTTTCTTT. The encoded protein is CASSEFLGEWDTEAFF.

The chain employs TRBV2 and TRBJ2-7, with D perhaps matching TRBD1 (5 bases). The germline V gene has CDR1 SNHLY and CDR2 FYNNEI. The V end lost 4 bases, the J end lost 2 bases, and 9 bases lay between the germline ends. The CDR3 runs to 13 residues. CDR3 amino acids: CASSGGSPYEQYF. CDR3 nucleotide sequence: TGTGCCAGCAGTGGGGGCAGCCCCTACGAGCAGTACTTC.

Concerning this clonotype itself: The junction departs from the called germline gene at one end, perhaps through a read error. The V call is TRBV20-1, the J call TRBJ2-3; 7 positions agree with TRBD1. Per germline, CDR1 DFQATT and CDR2 SNEGSKA (reference sequence). The CDR3 runs 15 residues. CDR3 sequence (DNA): TGCAGTACTAGAGATTTACCTAGGGGGCCAGATACGCAGTATTTT. Protein product: CSTRDLPRGPDTQYF.

This clonotype was counted a few times. The V gene is TRBV6-2 or TRBV6-3, the J gene TRBJ2-2; 7 bases map to TRBD2. The CDR3 sequence is 15 residues long. Trimming at V came to 4 bases and at J to 1 base, leaving 3 bases not matched to a gene. Looked up from germline, CDR1 is MNHEY and CDR2 is SVGEGT. Here the CDR3 DNA reads TGTGCCAGCAGTTCGGGACTACAGAACACCGGGGAGCTGTTTTTT. Its protein is CASSSGLQNTGELFF.

V gene TRBV3-1 combines with J gene TRBJ2-1; D is undetermined. The J call could be wrong; TRBJ2-7 is a better fit for the DNA end. CDR3 length: 17 amino acids. Germline V gene sequence: CDR1 LGHDT, CDR2 YNNKEL (reference sequence). CDR3 protein: CASSQDRPIPDLYEQYF. CDR3 in DNA: TGTGCCAGCAGCCAAGATCGCCCCATCCCAGACCTCTACGAGCAGTACTTC.

This clonotype showed up just a few times. The CDR3 loop is CASGGQGDEKLFF. As DNA, the CDR3 is TGTGCCAGCGGGGGACAGGGAGACGAAAAACTGTTTTTT. J is TRBJ1-4 and V is TRBV2, with 9 bases aligning to TRBD1. CDR1 and CDR2 (germline): SNHLY, FYNNEI. V dropped 8 bases and J dropped 8; count of bases not matched to a gene: 6. This CDR3 spans 13 amino acids.

The chain couples TRBV2 to TRBJ2-1; D might be TRBD1 or TRBD2, each matching 7 bases. The CDR3 runs to 15 residues. V was shortened by 0 bases and J by 3 bases, with 9 bases between the two germline ends. From germline, CDR1 is SNHLY and CDR2 FYNNEI. Here the CDR3 reads CASSEARGGYNEQFF. CDR3 bases: TGTGCCAGCAGTGAAGCCAGGGGGGGCTACAATGAGCAGTTCTTC.

There are a few counts of this clonotype. The V call is TRBV27, the J call TRBJ2-1, with D perhaps assigned TRBD1 or TRBD2 (5 bases each). The CDR3 totals 12 residues. Germline V gives CDR1 MNHEY, CDR2 SMNVEV (reference sequence). Trimming took off 7 bases at V and 6 bases at J, with 10 bases between the two ends. CDR3: CASNSRGNEQFF. The CDR3, as DNA: TGTGCCAGCAACTCGAGGGGCAATGAGCAGTTCTTC.

There are a few counts of this clonotype. The rearrangement joins TRBV29-1 to TRBJ2-5, with 9 nucleotides matching TRBD2. J was trimmed by 5 bases and V by 5 bases; bases with no gene match: 9. CDR3 length equals 14 residues. Germline V lookup: CDR1 SQVTM, CDR2 ANQGSEA. For the CDR3, the DNA is TGCAGCGTTCCTGACGGACTAGCGTGGGAGACCCAGTACTTC. Protein sequence: CSVPDGLAWETQYF. The entire variable domain, with the rest obtained from reference TRBV29-1 and TRBJ2-5, is as follows: SAVISQKPSRDICQRGTSLTIQCQVDSQVTMMFWYRQQPGQSLTLIATANQGSEATYESGFVIDKFPISRPNLTFSTLTVSNMSPEDSSIYLCSVPDGLAWETQYFGPGTRLLVL.